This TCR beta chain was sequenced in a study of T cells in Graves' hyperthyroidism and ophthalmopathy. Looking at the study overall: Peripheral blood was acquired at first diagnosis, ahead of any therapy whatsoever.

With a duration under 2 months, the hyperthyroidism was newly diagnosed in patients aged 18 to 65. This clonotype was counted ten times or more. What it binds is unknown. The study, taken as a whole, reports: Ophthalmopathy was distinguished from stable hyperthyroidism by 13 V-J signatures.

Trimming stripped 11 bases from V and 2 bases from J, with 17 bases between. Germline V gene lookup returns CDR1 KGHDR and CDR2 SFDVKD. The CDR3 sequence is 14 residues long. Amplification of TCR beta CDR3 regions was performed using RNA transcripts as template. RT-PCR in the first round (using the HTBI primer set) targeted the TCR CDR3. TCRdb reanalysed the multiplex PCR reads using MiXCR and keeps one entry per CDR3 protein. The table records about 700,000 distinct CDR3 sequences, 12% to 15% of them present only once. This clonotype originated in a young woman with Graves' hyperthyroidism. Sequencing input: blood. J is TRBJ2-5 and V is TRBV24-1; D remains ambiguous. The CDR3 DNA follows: TGTGCCAAACAAAACCCGACTGGGCAAGAGACCCAGTACTTC. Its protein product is CAKQNPTGQETQYF.